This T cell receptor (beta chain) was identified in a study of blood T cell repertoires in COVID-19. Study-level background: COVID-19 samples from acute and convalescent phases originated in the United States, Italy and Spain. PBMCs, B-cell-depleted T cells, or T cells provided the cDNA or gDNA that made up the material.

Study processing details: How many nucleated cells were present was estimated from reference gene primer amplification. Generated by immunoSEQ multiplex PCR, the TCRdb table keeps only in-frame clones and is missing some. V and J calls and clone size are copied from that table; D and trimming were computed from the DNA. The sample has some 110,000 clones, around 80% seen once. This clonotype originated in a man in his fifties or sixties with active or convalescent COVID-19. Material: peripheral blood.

In nucleotides, the CDR3 is TGCAGCGTTGAAGTCCCGAGCGGGGTGAGCGAGCAGTACTTC. It encodes CSVEVPSGVSEQYF. The chain recombines TRBV29-1 with TRBJ2-7; the match to TRBD2 covers 7 bases. Germline V gene data show CDR1 as SQVTM and CDR2 as ANQGSEA. This CDR3 is 14 amino acids long. Trimming removed 1 base from V and 6 bases from J; junction bases left unmatched: 9.